This passage covers 21 T cell receptor beta chains from one sample sequenced in a study of neurological immune-mediated disorders. Time point: longitudinal time-point 2. TCRdb analysed the 5' RACE reads with MiXCR anew, one entry per CDR3 protein. The repertoire holds 70,000 to 95,000 distinct CDR3 sequences, with 13% as singletons. Material: PBMCs. The receptors stem from a female donor with HTLV-1-associated myelopathy (HAM/TSP).

This clonotype was observed many times. The chain combines TRBV29-1 with TRBJ1-1; 9 bases fit TRBD1. The germline gives CDR1 SQVTM, CDR2 ANQGSEA. Trimming removed 7 bases from V and 6 bases from J; junction bases left unmatched: 6. The CDR3 is 12 amino acids. DNA of the CDR3: TGCAGCGCGGGACAGGGATTCTCTGAAGCTTTCTTT. Protein sequence: CSAGQGFSEAFF.

This clonotype was detected many times. The gene calls are TRBV11-2 and TRBJ1-1; 10 bases map to TRBD1. This CDR3 has 15 residues. CDR1 is SGHAT and CDR2 is FQNNGV in the germline V gene. Trimming cost V 5 bases and J 5 bases; bases outside gene matches: 8. The CDR3 nucleotides are TGTGCCAGCAGCGCTGACAGGGGGCGCGTGACTGAAGCTTTCTTT. Protein sequence: CASSADRGRVTEAFF.

This rearrangement joins TRBV6-6 to TRBJ1-1; D is ambiguous. The CDR3 spans 13 residues. Deletions cut 6 bases from V and 6 bases from J, with 14 bases between. Germline V gene data show CDR1 as MNHNY and CDR2 as SVGAGI (reference sequence). CDR3 residues: CASRTPTRPEAFF. Here the CDR3 DNA reads TGTGCCAGCAGGACACCTACGCGCCCTGAAGCTTTCTTT.

The sample holds many counts of this clonotype. This rearrangement joins TRBV4-1 to TRBJ1-1, with a weak D call TRBD1 (5 bases). Trimming shortened V by 0 bases and J by 3 bases, and 11 bases separated the two germline ends. The CDR3 extends over 15 amino acids. Germline-derived CDR1 and CDR2 are MGHRA and YSYEKL. CDR3 loop: CASSQDGGGYTEAFF. In nucleotides, the CDR3 is TGCGCCAGCAGCCAAGATGGGGGAGGATACACTGAAGCTTTCTTT.

The sample holds many counts of this clonotype. V is TRBV5-5 and J is TRBJ2-5; D is perhaps TRBD1 (5 bases). This CDR3 spans 15 amino acids. Between the trimmed V and J ends, which lost 0 bases and 5 bases, there was a span of 14 bases. Germline CDR1 and CDR2: SGHKS and YYEKEE (reference sequence). The CDR3 nucleotides are TGTGCCAGCAGCTTGGTGTTAAGGGGCCGGGAGACCCAGTACTTC. Its translation is CASSLVLRGRETQYF.

This clonotype was seen at least ten times. The chain employs TRBV5-1 and TRBJ2-7, with 8 bases matching TRBD1. The CDR3 is 14 amino acids. J gave up 2 bases and V 4 bases, and 5 bases lay outside the gene matches. Per the germline V gene, CDR1 is SGHRS and CDR2 is YFSETQ. CDR3 residues: CASSDGTGTYEQYF. In DNA, the CDR3 is TGCGCCAGCAGCGACGGGACAGGAACCTACGAGCAGTACTTC.

At least ten counts were recorded for this clonotype. The CDR3 DNA reads as TGTGCCAGCAGCTTAGTAGGGACTAGCGGGGGGGTCGAGCAGTATTTT. This translates into CASSLVGTSGGVEQYF. The chain recombines TRBV7-2 with TRBJ2-3; 16 positions match TRBD2. Germline V gene data show CDR1 as SGHTA and CDR2 as FQGNSA. V trimming: 1 base; J trimming: 11 bases; junction bases outside the gene matches: 6. This CDR3 comprises 16 residues.

In this sample, this clonotype turned up many times. The chain carries TRBV20-1 and TRBJ1-2, with no clear D. Trimming removed 0 bases at V and 0 bases at J, with 14 bases between. CDR1 and CDR2 from the germline V gene are DFQATT and SNEGSKA (reference sequence). CDR3 length equals 16 residues. The CDR3 loop reads CSARDPLKRANYGYTF. The DNA of the CDR3 is TGCAGTGCTAGAGACCCCCTAAAGCGAGCTAACTATGGCTACACCTTC.

This clonotype occurred many times. The chain carries TRBV2 and TRBJ2-3; D remains unclear. CDR3 length equals 15 residues. Deletions cut 10 bases from V and 0 bases from J, with 17 bases between. Per germline, CDR1 SNHLY and CDR2 FYNNEI. CDR3 sequence: CATTRLGTSTDTQYF. CDR3 nucleotide sequence: TGTGCCACCACCCGGCTCGGAACGAGCACAGATACGCAGTATTTT.

This sequence joins TRBV5-1 and TRBJ2-2; D is possibly TRBD1 (5 bases). Germline assignment: CDR1 SGHRS and CDR2 YFSETQ. V gave up 4 bases and J gave up 6 bases, with 13 bases separating them. The CDR3 spans 14 residues. CDR3 nucleotides: TGCGCCAGCAGCCCGGCCAGGGCCCCCGGGGAGCTGTTTTTT. Its protein product is CASSPARAPGELFF.

This clonotype was counted at least ten times. The chain links TRBV28 to TRBJ2-7; D perhaps matches TRBD1 (6 bases). The germline CDR1 and CDR2 sequences are MDHEN and SYDVKM. This CDR3 spans 14 amino acids. V was shortened by 5 bases and J by 5 bases, with 16 bases between the two germline ends. The DNA of the CDR3 is TGTGCCAGCAGTCAGCCGGGACATAGGGACGAGCAGTACTTC. Amino acid sequence: CASSQPGHRDEQYF.

This clonotype was detected many times. V is TRBV7-2 and J is TRBJ2-5; maybe TRBD2 (7 bases). The CDR3 consists of 16 residues. V was shortened by 5 bases and J by 1 base, with 17 bases between the two germline ends. Germline V gene lookup returns CDR1 SGHTA and CDR2 FQGNSA. The CDR3 sequence is CASSLRSGGPQETQYF. Written as DNA, the CDR3 is TGTGCCAGCAGCCTCAGGTCGGGGGGCCCCCAAGAGACCCAGTACTTC. The variable domain in full, completed from reference TRBV7-2 and TRBJ2-5, reads GAGVSQSPSNKVTEKGKDVELRCDPISGHTALYWYRQSLGQGLEFLIYFQGNSAPDKSGLPSDRFSAERTGGSVSTLTIQRTQQEDSAVYLCASSLRSGGPQETQYFGPGTRLLVL.

The table lists this clonotype with many counts. The chain uses TRBV11-2 and TRBJ2-7; a weak D match, TRBD1 (6 bases). The CDR3 runs to 18 residues. Germline V gene data show CDR1 as SGHAT and CDR2 as FQNNGV. V lost 5 bases and J 6 bases, leaving 29 bases between the germline ends. CDR3 coding DNA: TGTGCCAGCAGCACCTCAGGGGATCTTTTGTATGGGGAGCCCGAGCAGTACTTC. Translated: CASSTSGDLLYGEPEQYF.

This clonotype has at least ten counts. This chain links TRBV12-3 or TRBV12-4 with TRBJ2-2, with 9 positions matching TRBD1. Losses at the gene ends were 6 bases for V and 8 bases for J; bases not matched to a gene: 7. The CDR3 covers 14 residues. The chain's CDR3 is CASRIQGAGGELFF. CDR3 in DNA: TGTGCCAGCAGGATACAGGGGGCAGGAGGGGAGCTGTTTTTT.

There are many counts of this clonotype. The chain links TRBV10-3 to TRBJ2-2; D gene unclear. Germline lookup yields CDR1 ENHRY and CDR2 SYGVKD. The CDR3 has 14 residues. Deletions cut 10 bases from V and 2 bases from J, with 14 bases between. For the CDR3, the DNA is TGTGCCACTGCTTTCGGCCTAAACACCGGGGAGCTGTTTTTT. It yields the protein CATAFGLNTGELFF.

This clonotype was counted many times. This chain links TRBV29-1 with TRBJ1-1; 7 bases agree with TRBD1. J was trimmed by 4 bases and V by 3 bases; bases with no gene match: 5. CDR3 length: 13 residues. Germline V gene lookup returns CDR1 SQVTM and CDR2 ANQGSEA. CDR3 coding DNA: TGCAGCGTTGATGCAGGGGGTGGCACTGAAGCTTTCTTT. Encoded protein: CSVDAGGGTEAFF.

In this sample, this clonotype turned up many times. V usage is TRBV20-1 and J usage is TRBJ2-1; 8 positions agree with TRBD1. Germline loops: CDR1 DFQATT, CDR2 SNEGSKA (reference sequence). The CDR3 extends over 14 amino acids. Trimming cost V 4 bases and J 0 bases; bases outside gene matches: 2. This CDR3 is CSATTGGSYNEQFF. CDR3 nucleotides: TGCAGTGCTACAACAGGGGGCTCCTACAATGAGCAGTTCTTC.

This clonotype was recorded at least ten times. The rearrangement links TRBV5-1 to TRBJ2-5; D ambiguous. Germline lookup yields CDR1 SGHRS and CDR2 YFSETQ. This CDR3 is 14 amino acids long. V lost 0 bases to trimming and J lost 2 bases, with 8 bases between them. The CDR3 reads CASSLARPQETQYF. CDR3 bases: TGCGCCAGCAGCTTGGCCAGGCCTCAAGAGACCCAGTACTTC.

This clonotype has a count of ten or more. The rearrangement links TRBV12-3 or TRBV12-4 to TRBJ2-1; D is ambiguous. The CDR3 totals 14 residues. The V end lost 6 bases, the J end lost 6 bases, and 15 bases lay between the germline ends. The CDR3 nucleotides read TGTGCCAGCAGCCTCGAGACGTGGAGCAATGAGCAGTTCTTC. Residues: CASSLETWSNEQFF.

Comment on this clonotype: A much larger clone lies a single base off, so this may be a read error. V and J are TRBV9 and TRBJ2-3, with unresolved D. The DNA end is a closer match to TRBJ1-5, so the J assignment may be wrong. Germline V lookup: CDR1 SGDLS, CDR2 YYNGEE. CDR3 length: 13 residues. CDR3 coding DNA: TGTGCCAGCAGCCCTCAAAACTTGGGTACGCAGCATTTT. This codes for CASSPQNLGTQHF.

This clonotype was seen just once. V gene TRBV7-9 combines with J gene TRBJ2-7, with TRBD1 matching 9 bases. The CDR3 runs to 15 residues. Germline V gene lookup returns CDR1 SEHNR and CDR2 FQNEAQ (reference sequence). V was clipped by 2 bases and J by 5 bases; unmatched bases: 7. This CDR3 reads CASSLKRTGDHEQYF. In nucleotides, the CDR3 is TGTGCCAGCAGCTTAAAGCGGACAGGGGACCACGAGCAGTACTTC.